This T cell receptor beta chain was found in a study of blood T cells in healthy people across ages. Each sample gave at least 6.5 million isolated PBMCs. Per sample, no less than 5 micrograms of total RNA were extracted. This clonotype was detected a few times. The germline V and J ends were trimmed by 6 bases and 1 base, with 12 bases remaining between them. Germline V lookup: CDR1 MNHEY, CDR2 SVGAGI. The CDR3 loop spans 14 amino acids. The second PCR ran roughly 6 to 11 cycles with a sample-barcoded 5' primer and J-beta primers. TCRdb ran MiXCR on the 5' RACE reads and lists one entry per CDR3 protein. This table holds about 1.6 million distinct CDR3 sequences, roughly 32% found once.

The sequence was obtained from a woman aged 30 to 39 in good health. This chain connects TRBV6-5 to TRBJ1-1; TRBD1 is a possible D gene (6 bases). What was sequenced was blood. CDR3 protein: CASRRGRGNTEAFF. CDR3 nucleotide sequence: TGTGCCAGCAGGAGGGGCAGGGGGAACACTGAAGCTTTCTTT.